This passage covers 24 T cell receptor beta chains from one sample sequenced in a study of cytomegalovirus exposure and HLA in healthy donors. The PCR made use of 60 Vbeta and 13 Jbeta primers. Profiled with immunoSEQ multiplex PCR; TCRdb holds only in-frame clones, not every one. This table holds 35,000 to 45,000 clones, about 72% found once. The sample consisted of PBMCs. Receptor source: a man aged 25-40 years in good health and CMV-seronegative.

As concerns this clone: One base away lies a much larger clone, so this may be a sequencing read error. This chain uses TRBV6-5 with TRBJ2-6, with a tentative D call TRBD1 (5 bases). Looked up from germline, CDR1 is MNHEY and CDR2 is SVGAGI. Trimming cost V 4 bases and J 0 bases, with 7 bases left between them. The CDR3 runs 15 residues. The CDR3 DNA sequence: TGTGCCAGCAGTTTCGACAGCTCTGGGGCCAACGTCCTGACTTTC. Translated, it gives CASSFDSSGANVLTF.

The V and J genes are TRBV11-2 and TRBJ2-3, with 13 nucleotides matching TRBD2. V was pared by 3 bases and J by 4 bases, with 4 bases of the junction left unmatched. The CDR3 sequence is 16 residues long. Germline assignment: CDR1 SGHAT and CDR2 FQNNGV. The DNA of the CDR3 is TGTGCCAGCAGCTTGGGAGGACTAGCGGGAGCAGATACGCAGTATTTT. Protein: CASSLGGLAGADTQYF.

The rearrangement joins TRBV28 to TRBJ1-1; D remains unclear. The CDR3 totals 16 residues. V was clipped by 3 bases and J by 5 bases, with 19 bases between them. In germline, CDR1 is MDHEN, CDR2 SYDVKM. CDR3 amino acids: CASSFQAGKVWTEAFF. The CDR3 nucleotides read TGTGCCAGCAGTTTTCAGGCAGGAAAAGTGTGGACTGAAGCTTTCTTT. The whole variable domain, remainder taken from reference TRBV28 and TRBJ1-1, is DVKVTQSSRYLVKRTGEKVFLECVQDMDHENMFWYRQDPGLGLRLIYFSYDVKMKEKGDIPEGYSVSREKKERFSLILESASTNQTSMYLCASSFQAGKVWTEAFFGQGTRLTVV.

V and J are TRBV4-1 and TRBJ1-1, with TRBD1 matching 10 bases. There are 18 residues in the CDR3. Per the germline V gene, CDR1 is MGHRA and CDR2 is YSYEKL. V gave up 0 bases and J gave up 0 bases; unmatched junction bases: 7. Here the CDR3 reads CASSQDTGQGVMNTEAFF. In DNA, the CDR3 is TGCGCCAGCAGCCAAGATACCGGACAGGGGGTGATGAACACTGAAGCTTTCTTT.

This clone came up a few times. The rearrangement joins TRBV12-5 to TRBJ2-2, with TRBD1 identical over 9 bases. This CDR3 has 22 residues. V was pared by 6 bases and J by 0 bases, with 23 bases of the junction left unmatched. The V gene's germline CDR1 is LGHNT and CDR2 FRNRAP. For the CDR3, the DNA is TGTGCTAGTGGCTTTTTGATAGGGACAGGGAGTCCCCGGTCTTCGAACACCGGGGAGCTGTTTTTT. This gives the protein CASGFLIGTGSPRSSNTGELFF.

Only one count was recorded for this clone. The chain combines TRBV7-9 with TRBJ1-1, with a weak D call TRBD1 (5 bases). The germline V gene has CDR1 SEHNR and CDR2 FQNEAQ (reference sequence). Trimming removed 9 bases from V and 5 bases from J, with 19 bases in between. The CDR3 sequence is 14 residues long. CDR3 in DNA: TGTGCCAGGGACTTCCCCTCAGGGAGGACTGAAGCTTTCTTT. The encoded protein is CARDFPSGRTEAFF.

This clone turned up a few times. This chain uses TRBV15 with TRBJ2-7, with D possibly being TRBD1 (5 bases). V gave up 0 bases and J gave up 7 bases, with 16 bases separating them. The germline V gene encodes CDR1 LNHNV and CDR2 YYDKDF (reference sequence). This CDR3 has 15 amino acids. The CDR3 sequence: CATSRDWGRLGEQYF. In DNA, the CDR3 is TGTGCCACCAGCAGAGATTGGGGCAGGCTGGGGGAGCAGTACTTC.

The rearrangement joins TRBV15 to TRBJ1-2; TRBD1 might be the D (5 bases). The ends were cut back, 2 bases at V and 6 bases at J, with 10 bases in the middle. CDR3 length: 13 residues. Germline CDR1 and CDR2: LNHNV and YYDKDF (reference sequence). CDR3 protein: CATSRQGAHGYTF. The CDR3 DNA follows: TGTGCCACCAGCAGACAGGGCGCCCATGGCTACACCTTC.

This chain joins TRBV5-6 and TRBJ2-7; 11 bases align to TRBD1. This CDR3 contains 16 residues. V shed 1 base, J shed 4 bases, and the junction held 7 bases outside the gene matches. Germline V gene lookup returns CDR1 SGHDT and CDR2 YYEEEE. The CDR3 DNA follows: TGTGCCAGCAGCTTGAATCTGGGACAGGGGGTTTACGAGCAGTACTTC. Its translation is CASSLNLGQGVYEQYF.

The gene calls are TRBV5-1 and TRBJ2-2; the D is unclear. CDR1 is SGHRS and CDR2 is YFSETQ in the germline V gene. This CDR3 comprises 16 residues. V was cut by 0 bases and J by 2 bases, with 11 bases left in between. DNA of the CDR3: TGCGCCAGCAGCTTGGAAGTACAAATAAACACCGGGGAGCTGTTTTTT. As protein: CASSLEVQINTGELFF. Complete variable domain (other parts from reference TRBV5-1 and TRBJ2-2): KAGVTQTPRYLIKTRGQQVTLSCSPISGHRSVSWYQQTPGQGLQFLFEYFSETQRNKGNFPGRFSGRQFSNSRSEMNVSTLELGDSALYLCASSLEVQINTGELFFGEGSRLTVL.

The V call is TRBV27, the J call TRBJ2-7; D might be TRBD1 (6 bases). The CDR3 sequence is 13 residues long. CDR1 and CDR2 from the germline V gene are MNHEY and SMNVEV (reference sequence). V lost 6 bases and J lost 2, with 11 bases in between. The CDR3 reads CASSRDTTYEQYF. CDR3 nucleotide sequence: TGTGCCAGCAGCCGGGACACTACCTACGAGCAGTACTTC.

This clone has a handful of counts. The DNA for the CDR3 is TGCGCCAGCAGCTTGGCCGACAGTTACAATCAGCCCCAGCATTTT. It encodes CASSLADSYNQPQHF. The chain carries TRBV5-1 and TRBJ1-5; a weak D match, TRBD1 (5 bases). There are 15 residues in the CDR3. The V and J ends lost 0 bases and 3 bases respectively, with 10 bases between them. The germline CDR1 and CDR2 sequences are SGHRS and YFSETQ.

The chain links TRBV5-5 to TRBJ1-2; D gene unclear. Between the trimmed V and J ends, which lost 4 bases and 8 bases, there was a span of 12 bases. CDR3 length: 12 amino acids. Germline values: CDR1 SGHKS, CDR2 YYEKEE (reference sequence). The CDR3 bases are TGTGCCAGCAGCCTTCACGCGGGCGGCTACACCTTC. It yields the protein CASSLHAGGYTF.

V usage is TRBV9 and J usage is TRBJ2-2, with TRBD2 identical over 11 bases. This CDR3 is 15 amino acids long. Trimming cost V 2 bases and J 4 bases; bases outside gene matches: 1. Germline lookup yields CDR1 SGDLS and CDR2 YYNGEE. The CDR3 region is CASSVGLAGTGELFF. CDR3 in DNA: TGTGCCAGCAGCGTCGGACTAGCGGGCACCGGGGAGCTGTTTTTT.

The rearrangement links TRBV13 to TRBJ2-1; 8 bases line up with TRBD1. The CDR3 has 15 residues. With V trimmed by 3 bases and J by 5 bases, 6 bases remained unmatched. Germline CDR1 is PRHDT and CDR2 is FYEKMQ (reference sequence). This CDR3 reads CASSFRQGAHNEQFF. The CDR3 coding sequence is TGTGCCAGCAGCTTTCGGCAGGGGGCCCACAATGAGCAGTTCTTC.

The rearrangement joins TRBV4-2 to TRBJ2-5, with 9 bases matching TRBD2. J gave up 5 bases and V 0 bases, and 4 bases lay outside the gene matches. Germline CDR1 LGHNA, CDR2 YNFKEQ. This CDR3 region has 15 residues. CDR3 DNA sequence: TGTGCCAGCAGCCAAGAGCGGGGGGGGTCGGAGACCCAGTACTTC. It specifies CASSQERGGSETQYF.

The chain is built from TRBV4-1 and TRBJ1-2, with a possible D match to TRBD1 (5 bases). V lost 4 bases to trimming and J lost 8 bases, with 14 bases between them. The CDR3 runs 13 residues. Per germline, CDR1 MGHRA and CDR2 YSYEKL. The CDR3 loop is CASSLPGPLGYTF. The CDR3 DNA is TGCGCCAGCAGCCTACCAGGGCCCCTCGGCTACACCTTC.

The J gene is TRBJ1-1, the V gene TRBV2; 7 nucleotides line up with TRBD1. The V segment lost 4 bases and the J segment 1 base; nucleotides outside the gene matches: 3. CDR3 length: 14 residues. Germline CDR1 and CDR2: SNHLY and FYNNEI. The CDR3 reads CASSGRQGNTEAFF. The CDR3 nucleotides read TGTGCCAGCAGTGGGCGACAGGGGAACACTGAAGCTTTCTTT.

This sequence joins TRBV6-1 and TRBJ2-5, with D perhaps TRBD1 (5 bases). Germline assignment: CDR1 MNHNS and CDR2 SASEGT. CDR3 size: 15 residues. Trimming shortened V by 1 base and J by 1 base, and 10 bases separated the two germline ends. CDR3 DNA: TGTGCCAGCAGTGAAGAGGGGTTAGCCCAAGAGACCCAGTACTTC. Translated: CASSEEGLAQETQYF.

This clone is labeled as medium-sized (0.01 to 0.1%). This rearrangement joins TRBV4-3 to TRBJ2-7; the D gene is possibly TRBD2 (6 bases). Germline CDR1 is LGHNA and CDR2 is YSLEER. The CDR3 is 14 amino acids. Trimming stripped 0 bases from V and 7 bases from J, with 13 bases between. The CDR3 reads CASSQDWRGEEQYF. The CDR3 DNA is TGCGCCAGCAGCCAAGATTGGCGGGGTGAAGAGCAGTACTTC.

This clone was seen only a few times. CDR3: CASRDTRSGANVLTF. The CDR3 nucleotides read TGTGCCAGTCGGGACACCCGCTCTGGGGCCAACGTCCTGACTTTC. The V and J genes are TRBV2 and TRBJ2-6; D perhaps matches TRBD1 (6 bases). The length of the CDR3 is 15 residues. Germline V CDR1 and CDR2: SNHLY, FYNNEI. Trimming pared 9 bases from V and 0 bases from J, leaving 12 bases between.

The rearrangement uses TRBV10-1 and TRBJ1-6; weak D call: TRBD1 (6 bases). CDR3 length equals 12 residues. V shed 2 bases and J shed 13 bases, with 9 bases lying between them. The germline CDR1 and CDR2 sequences are WNHNN and SYGVQD (reference sequence). As DNA, the CDR3 is TGCGCCAGCAGTGAGGGGCAGGGGCCCCTCCACTTT. Translated: CASSEGQGPLHF.

Comments on this clone: One end of the junction is discordant with germline, which a read error may explain. The J gene is TRBJ1-5, the V gene TRBV4-2; D is possibly TRBD1 (5 bases). The germline CDR1 and CDR2 sequences are LGHNA and YNFKEQ. CDR3 length: 13 residues. CDR3 sequence: CASSQGGNQPQHF. The CDR3 DNA is TGTGCCAGCAGCCAAGGGGGCAACCAGCCCCAGCATTTT.

The rearrangement joins TRBV6-4 to TRBJ1-5; D not resolved. The CDR3 has 13 residues. CDR1 and CDR2 from the germline V gene are MRHNA and SNTAGT. Between the trimmed V and J ends, which lost 4 bases and 2 bases, there was a span of 6 bases. This CDR3 reads CASSVEGNQPQHF. CDR3 sequence (DNA): TGTGCCAGCAGTGTTGAGGGCAATCAGCCCCAGCATTTT.